The next 26 T cell receptor beta chains were all read from a single sample in a study of vaccination and CD4 T cells after COVID-19. Treatment of the sample: approximately 9-day PBMC culture with coronavirus spike peptide pools or control peptides (ViraFEST assay). The antigens for these receptors are not known. Cultured CD4+ T cell DNA was sequenced using the Oncomine TCR Beta short-read assay. TCRdb recomputed calls from the PCR reads with MiXCR, one row per CDR3 protein. Among some 20,000 distinct CDR3 sequences listed, 45% to 70% were seen once. Specimen: CD4+ T cells from blood, cultured in vitro. Receptors were obtained from a human donor who had recovered from COVID-19.

A few counts support this clonotype. The chain couples TRBV6-1 to TRBJ2-1; 8 bases map to TRBD2. The CDR3 spans 17 residues. From germline, CDR1 is MNHNS and CDR2 SASEGT. J lost 5 bases, V lost 4 bases, and 13 bases had no gene match. The CDR3 sequence: CASSAGTRGKGDNEQFF. The CDR3, as DNA: TGTGCCAGCAGTGCCGGGACTAGGGGGAAGGGTGACAATGAGCAGTTCTTC.

This clonotype was observed a handful of times. The chain combines TRBV12-3 or TRBV12-4 with TRBJ1-6, with 8 bases lining up with TRBD1. This CDR3 is 16 amino acids long. V lost 3 bases to trimming and J lost 8 bases; unmatched junction nucleotides: 9. The CDR3 here is CASSFQDRATHSPLHF. In DNA form, the CDR3 reads TGTGCCAGCAGTTTCCAGGACAGGGCAACGCATTCACCCCTCCACTTT.

This clonotype was observed a few times. This rearrangement joins TRBV28 to TRBJ1-2; 8 bases agree with TRBD1. V was clipped by 6 bases and J by 4 bases; unmatched bases: 4. The CDR3 length is 13 residues. Germline V gene data show CDR1 as MDHEN and CDR2 as SYDVKM. The CDR3 nucleotides are TGTGCCAGCAGGACAGGGGTGGCCTATGGCTACACCTTC. It yields the protein CASRTGVAYGYTF.

This clonotype occurred a few times. The J gene is TRBJ1-5, the V gene TRBV6-1; possible D gene TRBD1, 6 bases. This CDR3 has 14 residues. The V gene's germline CDR1 is MNHNS and CDR2 SASEGT. V was shortened by 0 bases and J by 7 bases, with 10 bases between the two germline ends. In nucleotides, the CDR3 is TGTGCCAGCAGTGAAGCTTGGGGGGGCCAGCCCCAGCATTTT. This translates into CASSEAWGGQPQHF.

The CDR3 spells CASSRGGTGNYGYTF. The DNA for the CDR3 is TGTGCCAGCAGCAGAGGGGGAACAGGGAACTATGGCTACACCTTC. The chain combines TRBV28 with TRBJ1-2, with D perhaps TRBD1 (6 bases). V lost 6 bases and J 2 bases, leaving 16 bases between the germline ends. CDR1 and CDR2 from the germline V gene are MDHEN and SYDVKM. CDR3 length: 15 amino acids.

The J gene is TRBJ1-6, the V gene TRBV5-8; D remains unclear. Trimming removed 1 base from V and 6 bases from J, with 14 bases in between. Germline V gives CDR1 SGHTS, CDR2 YDEGEE. This CDR3 has 16 amino acids. The CDR3 loop is CASSLLLRRANSPLHF. The CDR3 DNA reads as TGTGCCAGCAGCTTGCTGCTTAGGCGGGCTAATTCACCCCTCCACTTT.

The chain joins TRBV20-1 to TRBJ1-2; unclear D gene. Germline V gives CDR1 DFQATT, CDR2 SNEGSKA (reference sequence). Deletions cut 7 bases from V and 7 bases from J, with 13 bases between. The CDR3 runs 11 residues. CDR3: CSGRERVGYTF. CDR3 nucleotides: TGCAGTGGTCGGGAACGGGTTGGCTACACCTTC.

This chain links TRBV4-3 with TRBJ2-3, with 9 bases matching TRBD1. Per germline, CDR1 LGHNA and CDR2 YSLEER. This CDR3 comprises 19 residues. V trimming: 5 bases; J trimming: 1 base; junction bases outside the gene matches: 16. The CDR3, as DNA: TGCGCCAGCAGCAAAGTCACAGGGGGCAGTTCATCGGGCACAGATACGCAGTATTTT. Amino acid sequence: CASSKVTGGSSSGTDTQYF.

This chain connects TRBV20-1 to TRBJ1-2, with D tentatively TRBD1 (5 bases). This CDR3 comprises 12 residues. V was clipped by 2 bases and J by 4 bases, with 8 bases between them. Germline values: CDR1 DFQATT, CDR2 SNEGSKA (reference sequence). The CDR3 reads CSARRGGYGYTF. The CDR3 DNA reads TGCAGTGCTAGACGGGGGGGCTATGGCTACACCTTC.

This chain connects TRBV10-3 to TRBJ2-1; 11 bases align to TRBD2. Germline-derived CDR1 and CDR2 are ENHRY and SYGVKD. This CDR3 region has 14 residues. The V gene end was trimmed by 3 bases and the J gene end by 7 bases; junction bases not matched to a gene: 2. The CDR3 region has the DNA TGTGCCATCAGTGAACTAGCGGGGGTGAATGAGCAGTTCTTC. Amino acid sequence: CAISELAGVNEQFF.

The chain employs TRBV7-8 and TRBJ1-2; D may be TRBD1 (5 bases). Germline lookup yields CDR1 SGHVS and CDR2 FQNEAQ. The V end was cut by 1 base, the J end by 8 bases, with 23 bases between. CDR3 length: 17 residues. DNA for the CDR3: TGTGCCAGCAGCTTAGAAATAGGCCTCCTAGGGGTCTGGGGCTACACCTTC. Residues: CASSLEIGLLGVWGYTF.

For the CDR3, the DNA is TGTGCCAGCAGCAAACCAACCCGCCGGGACAGGGTTTACGAGCAGTACTTC. Amino acids: CASSKPTRRDRVYEQYF. The chain couples TRBV21-1 to TRBJ2-7; the table's D call, TRBD1, was not checked against the DNA. TRBV21-1 constitutes a pseudogene. The CDR3 totals 17 residues.

The chain has TRBV2 and TRBJ1-2, with D hard to call. The germline V gene encodes CDR1 SNHLY and CDR2 FYNNEI. Trimming removed 3 bases at V and 1 base at J, with 6 bases between. This CDR3 spans 13 amino acids. The CDR3 DNA reads as TGTGCCAGCAGTGAGGATATTAACTATGGCTACACCTTC. Translated, it gives CASSEDINYGYTF.

This clonotype has a handful of counts. J is TRBJ2-3 and V is TRBV20-1; TRBD2 matches at 16 bases. Per the germline V gene, CDR1 is DFQATT and CDR2 is SNEGSKA (reference sequence). There are 15 residues in the CDR3. J gave up 6 bases and V 8 bases, and 8 bases lay outside the gene matches. The CDR3 sequence is CSPLGLAGGGDTQYF. The CDR3 region has the DNA TGCAGTCCGCTGGGACTAGCGGGAGGGGGGGATACGCAGTATTTT.

This clonotype appeared a few times. This chain joins TRBV4-2 and TRBJ1-6, with TRBD1 as a possible D gene (5 bases). The CDR3 length is 16 residues. V was pared by 0 bases and J by 8 bases, with 14 bases between. Germline CDR1 is LGHNA and CDR2 is YNFKEQ. CDR3 DNA sequence: TGTGCCAGCAGCCAAGAGGGGCAGAGGGAAGATTCACCCCTCCACTTT. Translated, it gives CASSQEGQREDSPLHF.

V usage is TRBV28 and J usage is TRBJ1-2; no reliable D call. Trimming pared 3 bases from V and 5 bases from J, leaving 16 bases between. The CDR3 loop spans 15 amino acids. Germline lookup yields CDR1 MDHEN and CDR2 SYDVKM. The CDR3 region is CASSLVAGGSYGYTF. In DNA, the CDR3 is TGTGCCAGCAGTTTGGTGGCAGGAGGCTCGTATGGCTACACCTTC.

This sequence joins TRBV19 and TRBJ2-5, with 11 bases that match TRBD2. Trimming at V came to 4 bases and at J to 4 bases, leaving 11 bases not matched to a gene. The CDR3 runs to 17 residues. Germline V CDR1 and CDR2: LNHDA, SQIVND (reference sequence). The CDR3 here is CASSKILLAGGRETQYF. The CDR3 bases are TGTGCCAGTAGTAAAATCTTATTAGCGGGAGGGCGAGAGACCCAGTACTTC. Looking up the rest from reference TRBV19 and TRBJ2-5 gives the full variable domain: DGGITQSPKYLFRKEGQNVTLSCEQNLNHDAMYWYRQDPGQGLRLIYYSQIVNDFQKGDIAEGYSVSREKKESFPLTVTSAQKNPTAFYLCASSKILLAGGRETQYFGPGTRLLVL.

This clonotype was counted a few times. V and J are TRBV7-9 and TRBJ1-2; 7 bases line up with TRBD1. The trim removed 6 bases at V and 2 bases at J, leaving 12 bases unmatched. Germline lookup yields CDR1 SEHNR and CDR2 FQNEAQ (reference sequence). The CDR3 is 16 amino acids. The CDR3 bases are TGTGCCAGCAGTCAGGGGGGCAGTAGATTGAACTATGGCTACACCTTC. Its protein is CASSQGGSRLNYGYTF.

The chain links TRBV25-1 to TRBJ2-5, with D perhaps assigned TRBD1 or TRBD2 (6 bases each). The CDR3 length is 14 residues. V dropped 8 bases and J dropped 7 bases, with 20 bases sitting between them. Germline CDR1 MGHDK, CDR2 SYGVNS. CDR3 DNA sequence: TGTGCCAGCGGGGGGACACGGCCTCGGGGGACCCAGTACTTC. It yields the protein CASGGTRPRGTQYF.

V is TRBV4-3 and J is TRBJ1-1; TRBD1 matches at 9 bases. Per the germline V gene, CDR1 is LGHNA and CDR2 is YSLEER. Trimming cost V 5 bases and J 3 bases; bases outside gene matches: 4. The CDR3 loop spans 14 amino acids. CDR3 sequence: CASSKDRGYTEAFF. The CDR3 nucleotides read TGCGCCAGCAGCAAGGACAGGGGTTACACTGAAGCTTTCTTT.

There are a few counts of this clonotype. This chain joins TRBV20-1 and TRBJ1-1; the D gene is possibly TRBD1 (5 bases). Deletions cut 5 bases from V and 4 bases from J, with 14 bases between. The CDR3 loop spans 13 amino acids. Looked up from germline, CDR1 is DFQATT and CDR2 is SNEGSKA (reference sequence). CDR3 sequence: CSACRAGGTEAFF. DNA of the CDR3: TGCAGTGCTTGCAGGGCCGGCGGCACTGAAGCTTTCTTT.

The table lists this clonotype with a few counts. The V call is TRBV6-1, the J call TRBJ2-5; the D is unclear. CDR1 and CDR2 from the germline V gene are MNHNS and SASEGT. The CDR3 loop spans 12 amino acids. V dropped 4 bases and J dropped 5 bases, with 8 bases sitting between them. DNA of the CDR3: TGTGCCAGCAGTGGTACTTGGGAGACCCAGTACTTC. Amino acid sequence: CASSGTWETQYF.

This rearrangement joins TRBV28 to TRBJ1-3, with D possibly TRBD1 on 6 matching bases. Germline lookup yields CDR1 MDHEN and CDR2 SYDVKM. V lost 4 bases, J lost 2 bases, and 9 bases lay in between. The CDR3 has 14 residues. CDR3 protein: CASSSTGTGNTIYF. In nucleotides, the CDR3 is TGTGCCAGCAGTTCGACAGGAACTGGAAACACCATATATTTT.

V usage is TRBV19 and J usage is TRBJ2-6; 7 positions match TRBD1. The CDR3 contains 18 residues. With V trimmed by 7 bases and J by 0 bases, 12 bases remained unmatched. Germline lookup yields CDR1 LNHDA and CDR2 SQIVND (reference sequence). CDR3 bases: TGTGCCAGTAAAACGACAGGGAAGAGGTTCTCTGGGGCCAACGTCCTGACTTTC. Amino acid sequence: CASKTTGKRFSGANVLTF. Full variable domain (missing parts from reference TRBV19 and TRBJ2-6): DGGITQSPKYLFRKEGQNVTLSCEQNLNHDAMYWYRQDPGQGLRLIYYSQIVNDFQKGDIAEGYSVSREKKESFPLTVTSAQKNPTAFYLCASKTTGKRFSGANVLTFGAGSRLTVL.

The V and J genes are TRBV6-1 and TRBJ1-5; TRBD1 might be the D (5 bases). CDR1 is MNHNS and CDR2 is SASEGT in the germline V gene. The length of the CDR3 is 15 residues. Trimming shortened V by 5 bases and J by 4 bases, and 15 bases separated the two germline ends. The CDR3 nucleotides are TGTGCCAGCAGTCAAGGAGGGGTGGGGAATCAGCCCCAGCATTTT. Translation: CASSQGGVGNQPQHF.

This clonotype was counted a few times. This chain uses TRBV4-1 with TRBJ2-5; D unclear. Germline V gene lookup returns CDR1 MGHRA and CDR2 YSYEKL. V lost 1 base and J lost 3, with 15 bases in between. The CDR3 spans 16 residues. The CDR3 DNA sequence: TGCGCCAGCAGCCAAGCAGGCCTTCGGGCTAAAGAGACCCAGTACTTC. It encodes CASSQAGLRAKETQYF.